The 15 T cell receptor beta chains in this list originate from one sample, sequenced in a study of shared clonotypes between healthy human individuals (TCRdb year 2020). Library preparation was by the immunoSEQ multiplex PCR assay. TCRdb's version of the immuneACCESS table is confined to in-frame rearrangements and falls short of the full clone set. An unresolved V gene accounts for under half of the shortfall where checked; the remainder is of unknown origin. Counted in this sample were 150,000 to 200,000 clones; approximately 61% of them appeared once. Jointly, the top ten make up around 9.3% of the sample. The sequenced sample was memory CD4+ T cells sorted from blood. What this sample's cell subset or site label stands for: CD45RA-negative fraction. All receptors derive from a man aged 25 to 40 in good health.

The sample holds many counts of this clone. This sequence joins TRBV11-2 and TRBJ1-5; D uncertain. Germline lookup yields CDR1 SGHAT and CDR2 FQNNGV. V gave up 6 bases and J gave up 5 bases, with 11 bases separating them. There are 13 residues in the CDR3. CDR3 DNA sequence: TGTGCCAGCAGTCCCGATAGGGATCAGCCCCAGCATTTT. This gives the protein CASSPDRDQPQHF.

This sequence joins TRBV5-4 and TRBJ2-7, with D hard to call. The ends were cut back, 3 bases at V and 5 bases at J, with 6 bases in the middle. This CDR3 is 11 amino acids long. CDR1 is SGHNT and CDR2 is YYREEE in the germline V gene (reference sequence). The CDR3: CASSWNNEQYF. The CDR3 bases are TGTGCCAGCAGCTGGAATAACGAGCAGTACTTC.

V usage is TRBV7-2 and J usage is TRBJ2-3, with no clear D. CDR1 SGHTA and CDR2 FQGNSA come from the germline V gene. This CDR3 has 15 residues. Trimming removed 5 bases at V and 4 bases at J, with 16 bases between. The DNA for the CDR3 is TGTGCCAGCAGCCACCTCCCGAAAGGTCCAGATACGCAGTATTTT. Translating gives CASSHLPKGPDTQYF.

The chain couples TRBV4-2 to TRBJ2-2; TRBD2 aligns across 9 bases. Germline values: CDR1 LGHNA, CDR2 YNFKEQ. V shed 4 bases and J 7 bases; nucleotides not matched to a gene: 7. This CDR3 region has 15 residues. CDR3 in DNA: TGTGCCAGCAGCCGAGAAGCGGGAGGAGGCGGGGAGCTGTTTTTT. Protein sequence: CASSREAGGGGELFF.

V gene TRBV7-2 combines with J gene TRBJ1-5; TRBD1 might be the D (5 bases). The germline gives CDR1 SGHTA, CDR2 FQGNSA. This CDR3 has 15 residues. The ends were cut back, 1 base at V and 4 bases at J, with 11 bases in the middle. This CDR3 is CASSLGDSGNQPQHF. The CDR3 region has the DNA TGTGCCAGCAGCTTAGGTGACAGCGGGAATCAGCCCCAGCATTTT.

This chain connects TRBV11-2 to TRBJ2-4; 7 bases are shared with TRBD2. CDR3 length: 14 residues. The V and J ends lost 5 bases and 6 bases, in that order; junction bases with no gene match: 7. Germline CDR1 reads SGHAT; CDR2 reads FQNNGV. The CDR3: CASSPRTSTNIQYF. The CDR3 DNA reads TGTGCCAGCAGCCCAAGGACTAGTACAAACATTCAGTACTTC.

This sequence joins TRBV7-8 and TRBJ2-5; D assignment may be TRBD1 or TRBD2 (7 bases each). This CDR3 is built from 15 residues. Germline V gene lookup returns CDR1 SGHVS and CDR2 FQNEAQ. V was pared by 5 bases and J by 1 base, with 14 bases between. The CDR3 DNA reads as TGTGCCAGCAGCCCGGGGGGACAGACCCAAGAGACCCAGTACTTC. This codes for CASSPGGQTQETQYF.

The V call is TRBV18, the J call TRBJ2-3; a possible D gene is TRBD1 (6 bases). The ends were cut back, 2 bases at V and 0 bases at J, with 18 bases in the middle. The CDR3 loop spans 18 amino acids. In germline, CDR1 is KGHSH, CDR2 LQKENI. CDR3 residues: CASSPKQIGTNSTDTQYF. CDR3 nucleotide sequence: TGTGCCAGCTCACCAAAACAAATCGGGACAAACAGCACAGATACGCAGTATTTT.

The chain links TRBV19 to TRBJ1-2, with a possible D match to TRBD1 (5 bases). Germline-derived CDR1 and CDR2 are LNHDA and SQIVND (reference sequence). The CDR3 consists of 14 residues. V was cut by 1 base and J by 6 bases, with 12 bases left in between. The CDR3 DNA reads as TGTGCCAGTAGTATAGTCCGCCAGGGTCATGGCTACACCTTC. It encodes CASSIVRQGHGYTF.

The V gene is TRBV14, the J gene TRBJ2-1; 11 nucleotides agree with TRBD1. The CDR3 loop spans 14 amino acids. V shed 4 bases and J 14 bases; nucleotides not matched to a gene: 10. Germline V CDR1 and CDR2: SGHDN, FVKESK. CDR3 loop: CASSLNAGQGAKFF. The CDR3 nucleotides read TGTGCCAGCAGCCTAAACGCAGGACAGGGGGCGAAGTTCTTC.

This chain uses TRBV27 with TRBJ1-2; 7 bases line up with TRBD1. V shed 5 bases, J shed 8 bases, and the junction held 5 bases outside the gene matches. There are 12 residues in the CDR3. Germline-derived CDR1 and CDR2 are MNHEY and SMNVEV (reference sequence). The CDR3 here is CASSAGGRGYTF. The CDR3, as DNA: TGTGCCAGCAGTGCAGGGGGACGGGGCTACACCTTC.

To note about this clone: Being one base from a much bigger clone, this may be a read error. The chain recombines TRBV12-2 with TRBJ2-5. TRBV12-2 corresponds to a pseudogene. This CDR3 contains 14 residues. The CDR3 DNA reads as TGTGCAAGTCGCTTAGGGTTAAATGAAGGGACCCAGTACTTC. This translates into CASRLGLNEGTQYF.

V usage is TRBV12-2 and J usage is TRBJ2-7; the D segment call TRBD1 is taken from the table without a DNA check. TRBV12-2 is marked as a pseudogene. This CDR3 region has 18 residues. This chain's CDR3 is CASRLESGTGRRIREQYF. The DNA for the CDR3 is TGTGCAAGTCGCTTAGAATCCGGGACAGGAAGGAGGATACGGGAGCAGTACTTC.

The chain uses TRBV19 and TRBJ2-5; maybe TRBD1 (7 bases). The ends were cut back, 4 bases at V and 5 bases at J, with 20 bases in the middle. CDR3 length: 16 amino acids. Germline values: CDR1 LNHDA, CDR2 SQIVND (reference sequence). The CDR3 region is CASSTGGKSRGETQYF. The DNA for the CDR3 is TGTGCCAGTAGTACAGGGGGGAAATCCCGCGGGGAGACCCAGTACTTC.

The gene calls are TRBV11-2 and TRBJ2-1; TRBD2 matches 13 bases. Trimming at V came to 5 bases and at J to 10 bases, leaving 5 bases not matched to a gene. This CDR3 region has 14 residues. Germline V gives CDR1 SGHAT, CDR2 FQNNGV. The CDR3 nucleotides read TGTGCCAGCAGCCGCAAGACTAGCGGGAGGGAGCAGTTCTTC. Translated: CASSRKTSGREQFF. Full variable domain (missing parts from reference TRBV11-2 and TRBJ2-1): EAGVAQSPRYKIIEKRQSVAFWCNPISGHATLYWYQQILGQGPKLLIQFQNNGVVDDSQLPKDRFSAERLKGVDSTLKIQPAKLEDSAVYLCASSRKTSGREQFFGPGTRLTVL.